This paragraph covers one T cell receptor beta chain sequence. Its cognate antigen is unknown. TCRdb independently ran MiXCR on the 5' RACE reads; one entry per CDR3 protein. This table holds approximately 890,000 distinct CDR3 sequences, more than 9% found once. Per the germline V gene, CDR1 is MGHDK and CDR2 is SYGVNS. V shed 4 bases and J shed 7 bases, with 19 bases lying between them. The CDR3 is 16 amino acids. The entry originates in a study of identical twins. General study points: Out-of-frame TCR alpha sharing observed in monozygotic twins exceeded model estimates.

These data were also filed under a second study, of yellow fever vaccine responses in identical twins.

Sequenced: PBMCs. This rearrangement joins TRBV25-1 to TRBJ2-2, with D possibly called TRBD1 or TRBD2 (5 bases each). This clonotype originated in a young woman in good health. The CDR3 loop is CASSGLLGTDVGELFF. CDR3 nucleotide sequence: TGTGCCAGCAGTGGCCTGTTGGGGACCGATGTCGGGGAGCTGTTTTTT.